The rows below give T cell receptor beta chains drawn from one sample of a study of response to subunit inactivated influenza vaccine. TCRdb recomputed calls from the RT-PCR reads with MiXCR, one row per CDR3 protein. The sample carries 530,000 or so distinct CDR3 sequences, approximately 10% recorded once. The sequences come from PBMCs from blood, collected on the day of vaccination. Every receptor here comes from a man aged 45 to 65 who received an inactivated influenza vaccine. CDR3s include the opening cysteine and the closing phenylalanine or tryptophan. A D gene is named only where the DNA matches it firmly. Size is omitted from some rows. Given values are once, few, many or a class for expanded clones.

TGTGCCACCACCCAGGGGAGCAGGCAGCTACGCCGCAGGGGTTATGGCTACACCTTC | CATTQGSRQLRRRGYGYTF | TRBV3-1 | . | TRBJ1-2 | .
TGTGCCAGCAGACCGACAGGGTTCACAGATACGCAGTATTTT | CASRPTGFTDTQYF | TRBV11-2 | TRBD1 | TRBJ2-3 | many
TGTGCCAGCAGCTTTAATCTGGGGCCCTACAATGAGCAGTTCTTC | CASSFNLGPYNEQFF | TRBV11-2 | . | TRBJ2-1 | .
TGTGCCAGCAGCTCACTCAAGGTTTCGGGTACGCAGTATTTT | CASSSLKVSGTQYF | TRBV3-1 | . | TRBJ2-3 | many
TGTGCCATCAGTGAACAGTCCTACGAGCAGTACTTC | CAISEQSYEQYF | TRBV10-3 | . | TRBJ2-7 | .
TGTGCCAGCAGCTTAGATCAAGGGACCTATGGCTACACCTTC | CASSLDQGTYGYTF | TRBV11-2 | . | TRBJ1-2 | .
TGCGCCAGCAGCGCCGGGACAGGGCCCCTAGGGGAGCAGTACTTC | CASSAGTGPLGEQYF | TRBV5-1 | TRBD1 | TRBJ2-7 | .
TGTGCCACCAGCAGACAGGGATTATCTAGCACAGATACGCAGTATTTT | CATSRQGLSSTDTQYF | TRBV15 | . | TRBJ2-3 | many
TGTGCCAGCAGCTTAATAGCAGGGGGCAAAAACATTCAGTACTTC | CASSLIAGGKNIQYF | TRBV7-2 | TRBD1 | TRBJ2-4 | .
TGTGCCAGCAGCTTAGATCAGACAAACACCGGGGAGCTGTTTTTT | CASSLDQTNTGELFF | TRBV7-9 | . | TRBJ2-2 | .
TGTGCCAGCAGTGAAGCCCGGGGCCGCGGAAAACTGTTTTTT | CASSEARGRGKLFF | TRBV2 | . | TRBJ1-4 | .
TGTGCCAGCAGGTCTGGGGGAGAGTACGAGCAGTACTTC | CASRSGGEYEQYF | TRBV27 | . | TRBJ2-7 | few
TGTGCCATCAGTCCAGGGGCGGGGGCCAACGTCCTGACTTTC | CAISPGAGANVLTF | TRBV10-3 | . | TRBJ2-6 | .
TGTGCCAGCAGCGTAGTCTCGGGCACAGATACGCAGTATTTT | CASSVVSGTDTQYF | TRBV9 | . | TRBJ2-3 | few
TGCAGCGCCGCCGACAGGGGTCGGGAGCAGTACTTC | CSAADRGREQYF | TRBV29-1 | TRBD1 | TRBJ2-7 | .
TGCAGCGTCCGGACAGGTTCCTACGAGCAGTACTTC | CSVRTGSYEQYF | TRBV29-1 | TRBD1 | TRBJ2-7 | few
TGTGCCAGCAGGGTTAGCAATGAGCAGTTCTTC | CASRVSNEQFF | TRBV6-2/TRBV6-3 | . | TRBJ2-1 | .
TGTGCCACCAGCGGTGACGAAGAGACCCAGTACTTC | CATSGDEETQYF | TRBV15 | . | TRBJ2-5 | few
TGTGCCAGCAGCATGACGGGCTCTGGAAACACCATATATTTT | CASSMTGSGNTIYF | TRBV12-3/TRBV12-4 | . | TRBJ1-3 | few
TGTGCCACCTGTAAACGGGGGGAAGACACCGGGGAGCTGTTTTTT | CATCKRGEDTGELFF | TRBV24-1 | TRBD2 | TRBJ2-2 | few
TGTGCCAGCAGACAACACCGGACAGGCGCCCGCGTTGGCGGGGAGCTGTTTTTT | CASRQHRTGARVGGELFF | TRBV11-2 | TRBD1 | TRBJ2-2 | .
TGTGCCAGCAGCTCCTCCGGGGCTGGCTATGGCTACACCTTC | CASSSSGAGYGYTF | TRBV25-1 | . | TRBJ1-2 | few
TGTGCCAGCAGTTTCGCTGGGGGCATCACCACCGGGGAGCTGTTTTTT | CASSFAGGITTGELFF | TRBV12-3/TRBV12-4 | . | TRBJ2-2 | many
TGTGCCAGCAGTACCAAAACGGGACAGACGGGAGAGACCCAGTACTTC | CASSTKTGQTGETQYF | TRBV12-3/TRBV12-4 | TRBD1 | TRBJ2-5 | many
TGTGCCAGCAGTTTACCCGGCAAAGAGACCCAGTACTTC | CASSLPGKETQYF | TRBV12-3/TRBV12-4 | . | TRBJ2-5 | few
TGCAGCGCTCAGATACCGGTAGCAGGGTTGTATGGCTACACCTTC | CSAQIPVAGLYGYTF | TRBV29-1 | . | TRBJ1-2 | few
TGTGCTAGTGGTTTGAGTGGCACTGAAGCTTTCTTT | CASGLSGTEAFF | TRBV12-5 | . | TRBJ1-1 | many
TGCGCCAGCAGCTTTAACAGGGGGATGGGGGAGCAGTACTTC | CASSFNRGMGEQYF | TRBV5-1 | TRBD1 | TRBJ2-7 | many
TGCAGCGTTGAGATGAGCGGAGCGGGAGAGACCCAGTACTTC | CSVEMSGAGETQYF | TRBV29-1 | . | TRBJ2-5 | few
TGCAGCGTTTCCGTCCTTAGCGGGTTACCGAATGAGCAGTTCTTC | CSVSVLSGLPNEQFF | TRBV29-1 | TRBD2 | TRBJ2-1 | few
TGTGCCAGCAGCCTCCGGACTAGCGGGAGGTCAGATACGCAGTATTTT | CASSLRTSGRSDTQYF | TRBV7-9 | TRBD2 | TRBJ2-3 | .
TGTGCCTGGACCCGGACAGCCTACGAGCAGTACTTC | CAWTRTAYEQYF | TRBV30 | . | TRBJ2-7 | .
TGCAGTGCTAGAGATTATTCGAGGTCAAACACCATATATTTT | CSARDYSRSNTIYF | TRBV20-1 | . | TRBJ1-3 | few
TGCAGCGTTGGGAGACGGGTGGAGGAGACCCAGTACTTC | CSVGRRVEETQYF | TRBV29-1 | . | TRBJ2-5 | many
TGTGCCAGCACGGCAGGCCCAAACTCTGGAAACACCATATATTTT | CASTAGPNSGNTIYF | TRBV12-3/TRBV12-4 | . | TRBJ1-3 | .
TGTGCCAGCAGCGGGACAGCCGGCGGTGGGCAGTACTTC | CASSGTAGGGQYF | TRBV6-1 | TRBD1 | TRBJ2-7 | .
TGCAGTGCTACGCGGGGTCGTAGCACAGATACGCAGTATTTT | CSATRGRSTDTQYF | TRBV20-1 | . | TRBJ2-3 | .
TGTGCCAGCGTACTTGGAGCGCTTCCCTACGAGCAGTACTTC | CASVLGALPYEQYF | TRBV11-2 | . | TRBJ2-7 | .
TGTGCCAGCAGCCAAACTAACAGGGGGCGAAGCGCTGAAGCTTTCTTT | CASSQTNRGRSAEAFF | TRBV3-1 | TRBD1 | TRBJ1-1 | .
TGTGCCAGCAGCTCGGGACTAAGCTACGAGCAGTACTTC | CASSSGLSYEQYF | TRBV7-2 | TRBD2 | TRBJ2-7 | many
TGCGCCAGCAGCCAAGCCGATTACAGGGACACCGGGGAGCTGTTTTTT | CASSQADYRDTGELFF | TRBV4-3 | . | TRBJ2-2 | .
TGTGCCAGCTCACCTAACGGGCTCCCGGGGGGTGAGCAGTTCTTC | CASSPNGLPGGEQFF | TRBV18 | TRBD2 | TRBJ2-1 | few
TGTGCCAGCAGCTGGGGACCTCTTGGAGGGCAGTACTTC | CASSWGPLGGQYF | TRBV5-6 | . | TRBJ2-7 | .
TGTGCCAGCAGATACGCCCCCGGGGCCCTGAACACTGAAGCTTTCTTT | CASRYAPGALNTEAFF | TRBV6-2/TRBV6-3 | . | TRBJ1-1 | many
TGTGCCAGCTCAGCCCGGACAGGGAGCTCCTACAATGAGCAGTTCTTC | CASSARTGSSYNEQFF | TRBV18 | TRBD1 | TRBJ2-1 | .
TGCGCCAGCAGCTCTTTAATCGGGAATAATCAGCCCCAGCATTTT | CASSSLIGNNQPQHF | TRBV5-1 | . | TRBJ1-5 | few
TGCAGCGTTGAAGATCCTGGAACGGAAGCTTTCTTT | CSVEDPGTEAFF | TRBV29-1 | . | TRBJ1-1 | .
TGCAGTGCTGAGGACAGGGCGTACACCGGGGAGCTGTTTTTT | CSAEDRAYTGELFF | TRBV20-1 | TRBD1 | TRBJ2-2 | .
TGCAGTGCTAGAGTACAGTTAAATCAGCCCCAGCATTTT | CSARVQLNQPQHF | TRBV20-1 | . | TRBJ1-5 | many